The 15 T cell receptor beta chains below come from one sample, sequenced in a study of blood T cells in healthy people across ages. Primers used in a second PCR of about 6 to 11 cycles were a sample-barcoded 5' primer and a J-beta primer mix. TCRdb processed the 5' RACE reads anew with MiXCR; each CDR3 protein has one entry. The sample yields approximately 1,000,000 distinct CDR3 sequences, around 43% seen once. The specimen was blood. The receptors come from a woman aged 55 to 70 in good health.

The table lists this clonotype with a few counts. J is TRBJ2-3 and V is TRBV14; TRBD2 aligns across 15 bases. CDR3 length: 16 amino acids. The germline V gene encodes CDR1 SGHDN and CDR2 FVKESK. The junction had 4 bases not matched to a gene; V was cut back by 3 bases and J by 6 bases. Here the CDR3 reads CASSQGLAGGLDTQYF. CDR3 DNA sequence: TGTGCCAGCAGCCAGGGACTAGCGGGAGGTTTGGATACGCAGTATTTT. Combining the CDR3 with reference TRBV14 and TRBJ2-3 gives the whole variable domain EAGVTQFPSHSVIEKGQTVTLRCDPISGHDNLYWYRRVMGKEIKFLLHFVKESKQDESGMPNNRFLAERTGGTYSTLKVQPAELEDSGVYFCASSQGLAGGLDTQYFGPGTRLTVL.

The chain couples TRBV6-2 or TRBV6-3 to TRBJ2-6; 11 positions agree with TRBD1. Germline V gives CDR1 MNHEY, CDR2 SVGEGT. Trimming cost V 6 bases and J 3 bases; bases outside gene matches: 1. There are 15 residues in the CDR3. The CDR3 is CASRDRGRGANVLTF. The CDR3 DNA is TGTGCCAGCAGGGACAGGGGGCGTGGGGCCAACGTCCTGACTTTC.

The genes are TRBV12-3 or TRBV12-4 and TRBJ2-6; 10 bases agree with TRBD1. The V and J ends lost 2 bases and 0 bases, in that order; junction bases with no gene match: 1. There are 17 residues in the CDR3. CDR3 residues: CASSLRTGGSGANVLTF. CDR3 nucleotides: TGTGCCAGCAGTTTAAGGACAGGGGGCTCTGGGGCCAACGTCCTGACTTTC.

This clonotype was observed a few times. The V and J genes are TRBV6-5 and TRBJ2-1; D may be TRBD2 (5 bases). Trimming left V 9 bases short and J 8 bases short, with 14 bases between. The length of the CDR3 is 12 residues. CDR1 and CDR2 from the germline V gene are MNHEY and SVGAGI. The CDR3 DNA reads TGTGCCAGTCGACGAGGGAGCGATGAGCAGTTCTTC. This encodes CASRRGSDEQFF.

The chain employs TRBV27 and TRBJ2-7, with D possibly TRBD1 on 6 matching bases. Trimming removed 2 bases at V and 3 bases at J, with 14 bases between. Germline lookup yields CDR1 MNHEY and CDR2 SMNVEV (reference sequence). CDR3 size: 15 residues. The CDR3 nucleotides are TGTGCCAGCAGTTTAGTAGCAAGGGGGTACTACGAGCAGTACTTC. Its translation is CASSLVARGYYEQYF.

V is TRBV5-1 and J is TRBJ2-1; 14 positions agree with TRBD2. This CDR3 spans 17 amino acids. V lost 0 bases and J lost 7; bases outside the gene matches: 6. From germline, CDR1 is SGHRS and CDR2 YFSETQ. CDR3 in DNA: TGCGCCAGCAGCTTGGGACTAGCGGGAGGGAAATTGAATGAGCAGTTCTTC. It yields the protein CASSLGLAGGKLNEQFF.

Comment on this clonotype: One end of the junction does not line up with germline, which may come from a read error. The chain carries TRBV6-5 and TRBJ1-1; unclear D gene. The V gene's germline CDR1 is MNHEY and CDR2 SVGAGI. The CDR3 extends over 14 amino acids. This CDR3 reads CASSYTTRSAEAFF. The CDR3 region has the DNA TGTGCTAGCAGTTACACCACACGGAGCGCTGAAGCTTTCTTT.

This chain joins TRBV2 and TRBJ2-7; D is unclear. This CDR3 has 12 residues. V shed 3 bases and J shed 5 bases, with 8 bases lying between them. Germline V gene data show CDR1 as SNHLY and CDR2 as FYNNEI. CDR3 residues: CASSDMGNEQYF. CDR3 in DNA: TGTGCCAGCAGTGATATGGGCAACGAGCAGTACTTC. The full variable domain, completed using reference TRBV2 and TRBJ2-7, is EPEVTQTPSHQVTQMGQEVILRCVPISNHLYFYWYRQILGQKVEFLVSFYNNEISEKSEIFDDQFSVERPDGSNFTLKIRSTKLEDSAMYFCASSDMGNEQYFGPGTRLTVT.

J is TRBJ2-1 and V is TRBV20-1; 9 bases fit TRBD2. V shed 7 bases, J shed 7 bases, and the junction held 14 bases outside the gene matches. This CDR3 has 15 residues. CDR1 is DFQATT, CDR2 SNEGSKA, per germline (reference sequence). DNA of the CDR3: TGCAGTGGCACGCCGCCGGCGGGAGGGCCGAATGAGCAGTTCTTC. The encoded protein is CSGTPPAGGPNEQFF.

The rearrangement uses TRBV12-3 or TRBV12-4 and TRBJ2-1, with 7 bases lining up with TRBD2. The CDR3 is 15 residues long. The trim removed 5 bases at V and 6 bases at J, leaving 10 bases unmatched. The CDR3 loop reads CASSTGLLPSNEQFF. CDR3 nucleotides: TGTGCCAGCAGTACGGGACTACTTCCTTCCAATGAGCAGTTCTTC.

The V and J genes are TRBV20-1 and TRBJ2-3; 8 bases match TRBD2. Per germline, CDR1 DFQATT and CDR2 SNEGSKA (reference sequence). After removal of 6 bases from V and 3 bases from J, the junction contained 8 bases not matched to a gene. The CDR3 covers 14 residues. The CDR3 protein is CSAGGVGRTDTQYF. The CDR3 DNA is TGCAGTGCCGGGGGGGTGGGGAGGACAGATACGCAGTATTTT.

This clonotype was seen a handful of times. The chain is built from TRBV2 and TRBJ2-7; 10 nucleotides agree with TRBD1. The CDR3 has 15 residues. J gave up 5 bases and V 2 bases, and 6 bases lay outside the gene matches. Germline V gene sequence: CDR1 SNHLY, CDR2 FYNNEI. The CDR3 sequence: CASSESRDRGHEQYF. The CDR3 DNA reads TGTGCCAGCAGTGAATCGAGGGACAGGGGACACGAGCAGTACTTC.

This clonotype was found many times. The V gene is TRBV14, the J gene TRBJ2-4; D not resolved. The V end lost 4 bases, the J end lost 9 bases, and 10 bases lay between the germline ends. The germline V gene encodes CDR1 SGHDN and CDR2 FVKESK. The CDR3 consists of 12 residues. CDR3 sequence (DNA): TGTGCCAGCAGCCTAGGATTCGGCATTCAGTACTTC. The encoded protein is CASSLGFGIQYF.

J is TRBJ2-5 and V is TRBV5-1; D is perhaps TRBD1 or TRBD2 (5 bases each). Germline V gives CDR1 SGHRS, CDR2 YFSETQ. This CDR3 has 16 amino acids. V lost 4 bases and J lost 2, with 18 bases in between. The CDR3 spells CASSLRGASGQETQYF. DNA of the CDR3: TGCGCCAGCAGCCTCCGGGGCGCGTCGGGGCAAGAGACCCAGTACTTC.

The CDR3 reads CASRPGDSGREQYF. The CDR3 DNA reads TGTGCCAGCCGCCCCGGGGACTCGGGGCGCGAGCAGTACTTC. The chain combines TRBV27 with TRBJ2-7, with D possibly TRBD2 on 6 matching bases. CDR3 length equals 14 residues. The V gene lost 8 bases and the J gene lost 6 bases, with 20 bases spanning the gap. The germline gives CDR1 MNHEY, CDR2 SMNVEV (reference sequence).